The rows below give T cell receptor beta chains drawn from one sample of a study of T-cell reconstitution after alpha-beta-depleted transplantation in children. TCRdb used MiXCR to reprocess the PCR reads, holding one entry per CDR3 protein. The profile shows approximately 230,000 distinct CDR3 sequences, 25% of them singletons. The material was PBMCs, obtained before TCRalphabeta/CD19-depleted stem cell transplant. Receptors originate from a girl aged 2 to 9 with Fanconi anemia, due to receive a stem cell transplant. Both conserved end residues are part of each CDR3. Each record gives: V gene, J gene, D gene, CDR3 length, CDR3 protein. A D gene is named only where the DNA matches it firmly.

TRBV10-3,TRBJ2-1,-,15,CAISESAGELNEQFF
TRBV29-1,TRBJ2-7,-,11,CSVKWGYEQYF
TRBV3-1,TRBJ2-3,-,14,CASSRRQATDTQYF
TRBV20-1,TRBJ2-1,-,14,CSASLPGPYNEQFF
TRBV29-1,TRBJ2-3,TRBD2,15,CSVEGLAGASDTQYF
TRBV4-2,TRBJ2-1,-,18,CASSQVLEGSKIDNEQFF
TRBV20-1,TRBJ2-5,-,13,CSARQGGWETQYF
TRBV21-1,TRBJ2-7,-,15,CASGTSGKSSYEQYF
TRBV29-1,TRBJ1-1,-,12,CSVQGVNTEAFF
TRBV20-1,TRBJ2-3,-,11,CSAKFPDTQYF
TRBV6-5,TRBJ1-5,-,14,CASSYRDGNQPQHF
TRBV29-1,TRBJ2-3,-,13,CSVESRGGFTQYF
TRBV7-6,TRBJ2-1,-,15,CASSYKTASYNEQFF
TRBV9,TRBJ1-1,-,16,CASSVGNSLLNTEAFF
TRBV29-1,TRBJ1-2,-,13,CSVFFGSVYGYTF
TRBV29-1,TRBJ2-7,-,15,CSAFSGTRNTYEQYF
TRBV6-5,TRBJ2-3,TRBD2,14,CASSYQRGVDTQYF
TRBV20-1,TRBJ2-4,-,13,CSASHTRLNIQYF
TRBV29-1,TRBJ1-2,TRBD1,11,CSGQGPYGYTF
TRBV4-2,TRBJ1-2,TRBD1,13,CASSPRGRGGYTF
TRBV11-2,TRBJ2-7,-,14,CASSDPQEDYEQYF
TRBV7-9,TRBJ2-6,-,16,CASSLWGPSGANVLTF
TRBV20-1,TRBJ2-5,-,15,CSARAGEEYQETQYF
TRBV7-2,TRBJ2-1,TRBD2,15,CASSLAEAGRGEQFF
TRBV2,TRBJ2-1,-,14,CASNRVSDYNEQFF
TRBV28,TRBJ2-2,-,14,CASSLLRFTGELFF
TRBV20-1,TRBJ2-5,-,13,CSARGVLTETQYF
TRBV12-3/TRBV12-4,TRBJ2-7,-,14,CASSFDANFYEQYF
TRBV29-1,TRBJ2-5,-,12,CSGGQYQETQYF
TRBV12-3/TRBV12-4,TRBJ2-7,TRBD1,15,CASSLAGTGQYEQYF
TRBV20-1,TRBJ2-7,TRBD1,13,CSARDRRTYEQYF
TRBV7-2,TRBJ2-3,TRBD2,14,CASRAGGVTDTQYF
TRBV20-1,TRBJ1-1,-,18,CSATHLFLLSRVGTEAFF
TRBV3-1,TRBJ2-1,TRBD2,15,CASSQSGGFYNEQFF
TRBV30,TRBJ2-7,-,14,CAWSPTGTAYEQYF
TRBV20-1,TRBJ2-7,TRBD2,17,CSASQGASAGGVDEQYF
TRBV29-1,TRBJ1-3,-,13,CSVVLSSGNTIYF
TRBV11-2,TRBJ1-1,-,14,CASSLTVLNTEAFF
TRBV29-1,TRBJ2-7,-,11,CSATMGYEQYF
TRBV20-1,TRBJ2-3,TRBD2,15,CSARELAGGPSTQYF
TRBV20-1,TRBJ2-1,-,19,CSARGRGELGSGSYNEQFF
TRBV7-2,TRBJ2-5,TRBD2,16,CASSSTQREDWKTQYF
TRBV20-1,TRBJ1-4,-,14,CSARIRDPNEKLFF
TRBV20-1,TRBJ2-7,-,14,CSARLARVVREQYF
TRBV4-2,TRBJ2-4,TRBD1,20,CASSQDSVGQGANWVNIQYF
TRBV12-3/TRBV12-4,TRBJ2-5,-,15,CASSSVGAEQETQYF
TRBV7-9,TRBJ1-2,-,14,CASSSGGFGVGYTF
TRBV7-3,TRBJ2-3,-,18,CAICLDVGGRTSTDTQYF
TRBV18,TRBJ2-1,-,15,CASSPGRGGVKEQFF
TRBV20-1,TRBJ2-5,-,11,CSAADRETQYF
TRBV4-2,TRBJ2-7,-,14,CASSQVSEIYEQYF
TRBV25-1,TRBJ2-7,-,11,CASSDLYEQYF
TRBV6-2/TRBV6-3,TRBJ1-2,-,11,CASSYPMGRTF
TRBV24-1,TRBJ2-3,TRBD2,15,CATSEIAGDTDTQYF
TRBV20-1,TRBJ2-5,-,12,CSARPPGETQYF